These 5 T cell receptor beta chains were all obtained from the same sample, sequenced in a study of glioma-infiltrating T cells. Using RNA template, CDR3s of TCR alpha and beta were amplified with iRepertoire arm-PCR. TCRdb recomputed calls from the multiplex PCR reads with MiXCR, one row per CDR3 protein. The profile shows more than 95,000 distinct CDR3 sequences, around 31% of them singletons. The material sequenced was glioma tissue, nonneoplastic brain tissue, or PBMCs (not recorded which). All receptors derive from a human donor with low-grade glioma or glioblastoma, undergoing nonglioma brain surgery, or in good health (not recorded which).

V and J are TRBV7-2 and TRBJ2-6, with D perhaps TRBD2 (5 bases). The CDR3 consists of 16 residues. Germline CDR1 is SGHTA and CDR2 is FQGNSA. V lost 3 bases and J 0 bases, leaving 9 bases between the germline ends. For the CDR3, the DNA is TGTGCCAGCAGCTTTGTGGACTCCTCTGGGGCCAACGTCCTGACTTTC. Its protein is CASSFVDSSGANVLTF.

The V and J genes are TRBV7-2 and TRBJ2-5, with a weak D call TRBD2 (5 bases). The CDR3 consists of 13 residues. From germline, CDR1 is SGHTA and CDR2 FQGNSA. V was shortened by 4 bases and J by 7 bases, with 13 bases between the two germline ends. CDR3 sequence: CASSSYGKATQYF. CDR3 sequence (DNA): TGTGCCAGCAGCTCCTACGGGAAGGCGACCCAGTACTTC.

This clonotype was recorded many times. J is TRBJ1-1 and V is TRBV28, with TRBD1 matching over 9 bases. After removal of 3 bases from V and 7 bases from J, the junction contained 9 bases not matched to a gene. The CDR3 spans 15 residues. The germline V gene has CDR1 MDHEN and CDR2 SYDVKM. Written as DNA, the CDR3 is TGTGCCAGCAGTTTGGACAGGGGTAGTAACTTTGAAGCTTTCTTT. Amino acid sequence: CASSLDRGSNFEAFF.

This clonotype was detected many times. Mismatch with germline at one junction end may stem from a read error. The chain carries TRBV20-1 and TRBJ2-5, with TRBD1 as a possible D gene (6 bases). The CDR3 covers 14 residues. CDR1 and CDR2 (germline): DFQATT, SNEGSKA (reference sequence). The CDR3 nucleotides read TGCAGTGCAAGAGATGGACAGAAACAAGAGACCCAGTACTTC. Its translation is CSARDGQKQETQYF.

This clonotype was detected only a few times. A read error is possible here, since a much larger clone lies one base away. The chain is built from TRBV3-1 and TRBJ2-7, with 7 bases that match TRBD2. V gave up 4 bases and J gave up 6 bases; unmatched junction bases: 9. This CDR3 region has 14 residues. The germline CDR1 and CDR2 sequences are LGHDT and YNNKEL (reference sequence). CDR3 in amino acids: CASSPAGSTAEQYF. CDR3 DNA sequence: TGTGCCAGCAGCCCAGCGGGATCTACGGCCGAGCAGTACTTC.